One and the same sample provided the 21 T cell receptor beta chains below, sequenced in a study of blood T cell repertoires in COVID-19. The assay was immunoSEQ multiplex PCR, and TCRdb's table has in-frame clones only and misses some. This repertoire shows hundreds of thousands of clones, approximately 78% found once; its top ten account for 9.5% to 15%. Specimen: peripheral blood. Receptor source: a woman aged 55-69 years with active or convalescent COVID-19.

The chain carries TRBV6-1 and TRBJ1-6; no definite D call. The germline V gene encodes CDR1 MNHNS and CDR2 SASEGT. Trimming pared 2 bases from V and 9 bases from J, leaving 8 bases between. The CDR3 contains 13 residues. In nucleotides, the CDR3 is TGTGCCAGCAGTGAAAAATCTTCTTCACCCCTCCACTTT. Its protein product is CASSEKSSSPLHF.

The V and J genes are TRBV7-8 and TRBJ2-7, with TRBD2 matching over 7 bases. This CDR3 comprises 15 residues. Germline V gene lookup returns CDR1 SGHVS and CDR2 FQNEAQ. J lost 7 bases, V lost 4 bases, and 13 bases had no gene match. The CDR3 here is CASSSSGGEWGEQYF. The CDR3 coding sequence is TGTGCCAGCAGCTCGAGTGGGGGGGAATGGGGAGAGCAGTACTTC.

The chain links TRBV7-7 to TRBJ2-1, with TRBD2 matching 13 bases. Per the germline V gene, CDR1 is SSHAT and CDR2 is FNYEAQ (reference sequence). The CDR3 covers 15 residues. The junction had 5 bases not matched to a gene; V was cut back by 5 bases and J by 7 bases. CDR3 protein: CASSPGTSGMNEQFF. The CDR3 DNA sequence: TGTGCCAGCAGCCCCGGGACTAGCGGGATGAATGAGCAGTTCTTC.

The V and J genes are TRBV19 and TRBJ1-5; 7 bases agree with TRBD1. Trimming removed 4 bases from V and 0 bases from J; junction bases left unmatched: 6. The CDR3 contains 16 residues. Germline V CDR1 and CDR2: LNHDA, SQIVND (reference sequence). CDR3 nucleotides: TGTGCCAGTAGTACCGAGGGACAGAATAGCAATCAGCCCCAGCATTTT. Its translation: CASSTEGQNSNQPQHF.

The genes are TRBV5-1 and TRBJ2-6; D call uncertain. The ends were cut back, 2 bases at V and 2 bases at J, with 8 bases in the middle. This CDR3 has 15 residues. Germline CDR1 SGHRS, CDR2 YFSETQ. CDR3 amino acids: CASSFTAAGANVLTF. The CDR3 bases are TGCGCCAGCAGCTTTACCGCGGCTGGGGCCAACGTCCTGACTTTC.

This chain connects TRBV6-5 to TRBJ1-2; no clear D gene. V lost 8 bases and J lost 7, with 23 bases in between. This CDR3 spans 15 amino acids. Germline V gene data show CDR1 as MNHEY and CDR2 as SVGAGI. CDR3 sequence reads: CASLDWGPGNGGYTF. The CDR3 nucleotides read TGTGCCAGCTTGGACTGGGGTCCAGGCAATGGTGGCTACACCTTC.

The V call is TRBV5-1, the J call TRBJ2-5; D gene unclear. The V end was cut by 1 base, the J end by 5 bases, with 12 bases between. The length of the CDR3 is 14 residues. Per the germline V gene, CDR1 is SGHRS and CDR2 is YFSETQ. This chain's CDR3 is CASSLLEPHETQYF. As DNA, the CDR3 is TGCGCCAGCAGCTTGCTAGAGCCGCATGAGACCCAGTACTTC.

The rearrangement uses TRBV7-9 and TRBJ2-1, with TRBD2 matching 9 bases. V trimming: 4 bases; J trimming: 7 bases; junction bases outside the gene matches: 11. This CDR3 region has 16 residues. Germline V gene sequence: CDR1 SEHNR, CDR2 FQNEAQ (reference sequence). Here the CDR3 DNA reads TGTGCCAGCAGCTATAGTTCGGTAGCGGGGGCGAATGAGCAGTTCTTC. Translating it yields CASSYSSVAGANEQFF.

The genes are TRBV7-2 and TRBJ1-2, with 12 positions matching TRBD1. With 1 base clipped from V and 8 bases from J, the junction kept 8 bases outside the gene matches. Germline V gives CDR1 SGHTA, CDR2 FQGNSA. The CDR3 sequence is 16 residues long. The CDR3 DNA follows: TGTGCCAGCAGCTTAGTGGGACAGGGGGCAGCGGGAGGCTACACCTTC. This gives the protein CASSLVGQGAAGGYTF.

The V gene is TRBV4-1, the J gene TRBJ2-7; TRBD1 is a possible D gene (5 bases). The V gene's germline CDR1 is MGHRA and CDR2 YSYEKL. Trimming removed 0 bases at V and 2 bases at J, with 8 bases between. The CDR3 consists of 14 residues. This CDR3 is CASSQDGATYEQYF. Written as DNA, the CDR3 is TGCGCCAGCAGCCAAGATGGGGCTACCTACGAGCAGTACTTC.

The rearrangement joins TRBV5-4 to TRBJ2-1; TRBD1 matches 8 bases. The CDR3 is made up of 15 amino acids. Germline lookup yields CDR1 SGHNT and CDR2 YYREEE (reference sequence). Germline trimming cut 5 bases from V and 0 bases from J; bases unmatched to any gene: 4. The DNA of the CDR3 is TGTGCCAGCAGTCCCGGGACAGGCTCCTACAATGAGCAGTTCTTC. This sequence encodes CASSPGTGSYNEQFF.

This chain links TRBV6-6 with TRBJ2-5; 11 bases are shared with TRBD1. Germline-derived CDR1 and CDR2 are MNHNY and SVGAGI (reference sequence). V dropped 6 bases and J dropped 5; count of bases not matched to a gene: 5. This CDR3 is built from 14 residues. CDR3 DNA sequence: TGTGCCAGCAGACCCGGGACAGGGGGTGAGACCCAGTACTTC. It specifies CASRPGTGGETQYF.

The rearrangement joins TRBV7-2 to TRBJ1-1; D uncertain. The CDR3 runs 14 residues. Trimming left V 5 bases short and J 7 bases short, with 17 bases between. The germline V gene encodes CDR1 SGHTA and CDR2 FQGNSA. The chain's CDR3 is CASSHRGSQNEAFF. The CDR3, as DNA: TGTGCCAGCAGCCACCGCGGCAGCCAGAATGAAGCTTTCTTT.

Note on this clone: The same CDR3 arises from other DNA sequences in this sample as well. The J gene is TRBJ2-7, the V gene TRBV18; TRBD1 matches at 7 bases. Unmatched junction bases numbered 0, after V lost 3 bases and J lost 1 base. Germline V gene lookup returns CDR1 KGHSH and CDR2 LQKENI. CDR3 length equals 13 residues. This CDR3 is CASSPDRSYEQYF. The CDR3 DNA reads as TGTGCCAGCTCACCGGACAGGTCCTACGAGCAGTACTTC. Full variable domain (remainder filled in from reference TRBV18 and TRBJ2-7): NAGVMQNPRHLVRRRGQEARLRCSPMKGHSHVYWYRQLPEEGLKFMVYLQKENIIDESGMPKERFSAEFPKEGPSILRIQQVVRGDSAAYFCASSPDRSYEQYFGPGTRLTVT.

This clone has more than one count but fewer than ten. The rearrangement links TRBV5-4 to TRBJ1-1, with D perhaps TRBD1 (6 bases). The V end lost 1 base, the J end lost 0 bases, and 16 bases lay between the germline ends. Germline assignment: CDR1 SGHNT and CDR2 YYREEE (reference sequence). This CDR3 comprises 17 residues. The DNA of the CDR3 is TGTGCCAGCAGCTTGTTTGCCAGGGGCTCGATGAACACTGAAGCTTTCTTT. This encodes CASSLFARGSMNTEAFF. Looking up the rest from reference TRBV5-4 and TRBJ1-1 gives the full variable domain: ETGVTQSPTHLIKTRGQQVTLRCSSQSGHNTVSWYQQALGQGPQFIFQYYREEENGRGNFPPRFSGLQFPNYSSELNVNALELDDSALYLCASSLFARGSMNTEAFFGQGTRLTVV.

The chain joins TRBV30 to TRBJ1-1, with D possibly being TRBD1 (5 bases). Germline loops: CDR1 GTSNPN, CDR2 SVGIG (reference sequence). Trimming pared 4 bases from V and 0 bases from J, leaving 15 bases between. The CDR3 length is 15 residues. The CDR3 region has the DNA TGTGCCTGGAATCTGTTTGGAGGGGTGAACACTGAAGCTTTCTTT. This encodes CAWNLFGGVNTEAFF.

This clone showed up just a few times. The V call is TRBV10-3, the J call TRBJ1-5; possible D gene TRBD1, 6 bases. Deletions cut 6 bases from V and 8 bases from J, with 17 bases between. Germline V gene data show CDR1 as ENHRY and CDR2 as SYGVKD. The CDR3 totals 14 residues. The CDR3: CAISLQGTGEPQHF. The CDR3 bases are TGTGCCATCAGCCTACAGGGAACGGGTGAGCCCCAGCATTTT.

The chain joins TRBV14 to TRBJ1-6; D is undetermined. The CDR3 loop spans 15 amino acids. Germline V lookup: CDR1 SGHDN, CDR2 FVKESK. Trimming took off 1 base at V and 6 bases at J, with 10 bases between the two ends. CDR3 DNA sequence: TGTGCCAGCAGCCAAGTGGCAGTCCCTAATTCACCCCTCCACTTT. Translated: CASSQVAVPNSPLHF.

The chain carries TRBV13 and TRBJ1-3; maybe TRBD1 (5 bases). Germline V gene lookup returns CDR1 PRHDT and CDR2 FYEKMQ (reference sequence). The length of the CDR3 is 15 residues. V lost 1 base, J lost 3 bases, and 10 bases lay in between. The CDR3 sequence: CASSLAGVVGNTIYF. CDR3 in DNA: TGTGCCAGCAGCTTAGCGGGGGTGGTTGGAAACACCATATATTTT.

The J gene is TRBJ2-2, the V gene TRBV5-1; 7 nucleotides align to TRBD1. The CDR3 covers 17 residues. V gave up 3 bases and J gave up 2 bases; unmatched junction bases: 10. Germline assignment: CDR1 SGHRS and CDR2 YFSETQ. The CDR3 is CASSSSPGQFNTGELFF. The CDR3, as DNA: TGCGCCAGCAGCTCGTCTCCGGGACAGTTTAACACCGGGGAGCTGTTTTTT. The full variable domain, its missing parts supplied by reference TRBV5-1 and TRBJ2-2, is KAGVTQTPRYLIKTRGQQVTLSCSPISGHRSVSWYQQTPGQGLQFLFEYFSETQRNKGNFPGRFSGRQFSNSRSEMNVSTLELGDSALYLCASSSSPGQFNTGELFFGEGSRLTVL.

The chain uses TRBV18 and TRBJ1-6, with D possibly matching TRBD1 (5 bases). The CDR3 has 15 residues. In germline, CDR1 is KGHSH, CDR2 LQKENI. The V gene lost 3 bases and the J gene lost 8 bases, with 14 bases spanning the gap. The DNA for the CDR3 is TGTGCCAGCTCACCCAGGCAGGGAGGGGATTCACCCCTCCACTTT. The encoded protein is CASSPRQGGDSPLHF.